A selection of T cell receptor beta chains follows, all from one sample in a study of blood T cell repertoires in COVID-19. This table comes from immunoSEQ multiplex PCR, and its TCRdb copy is limited to in-frame clones, with some not included. Of about 310,000 clones in the sample, 90% are singletons; the top ten hold about 1%. The sample comprised peripheral blood. The origin of the receptors is a woman in her 40s with COVID-19, enrolled during active disease. Both conserved end residues are part of each CDR3.

v_call	j_call	cdr3_aa
TRBV7-2	TRBJ2-3	CASSLVPTGLSTDTQYF
TRBV7-9	TRBJ2-7	CASSLGAAEQYF
TRBV6-5	TRBJ1-1	CASSYDRDTEAFF
TRBV2	TRBJ2-7	CASSGQEGFSYEQYF
TRBV29-1	TRBJ2-2	CSAPGRTHTGELFF
TRBV2	TRBJ2-1	CASSRDRGISEQFF
TRBV29-1	TRBJ2-2	CSAQGARNTGELFF
TRBV28	TRBJ2-7	CASNSPGTGFYEQYF
TRBV14	TRBJ2-2	CASSQDGSSGNTGELFF
TRBV6-5	TRBJ1-5	CASSYSRRSNQPQHF
TRBV30	TRBJ1-2	CAWSWDRDLRGYTF
TRBV18	TRBJ1-4	CASSSGQGGEKLFF
TRBV28	TRBJ2-5	CASITSSGSQETQYF
TRBV3-1/TRBV3-2	TRBJ2-1	CASSQDGREYNEQFF
TRBV5-1	TRBJ2-5	CASSPQRERETQYF
TRBV7-2	TRBJ2-2	CASSLDRANTGELFF
TRBV7-2	TRBJ2-2	CASSLSLSLANTGELFF
TRBV30	TRBJ2-7	CAWRPLPVWTYEQYF
TRBV10-3	TRBJ2-7	CAISASGKTLSYEQYF
TRBV10-3	TRBJ1-1	CAITGTGVEAFF
TRBV5-1	TRBJ2-5	CASSVANRGETQYF
TRBV28	TRBJ2-7	CASSPHSGWDEQYF
TRBV3-1/TRBV3-2	TRBJ1-1	CASSRGVEGFTEAFF
TRBV5-1	TRBJ2-2	CASSVAGTNTGELFF
TRBV27	TRBJ2-1	CASSPPPEPREGMDEQFF
TRBV30	TRBJ1-4	CAWSVPSRNEKLFF
TRBV18	TRBJ1-1	CASSTQRNTEAFF
TRBV18	TRBJ2-7	CASSPTGGTQLSEQYF
TRBV28	TRBJ2-7	CASRGTVYEQYF
TRBV15	TRBJ1-6	CATSRDRESPLHF
TRBV30	TRBJ1-1	CASKQGKFSEAFF
TRBV9	TRBJ2-3	CASSVVAGSTDTQYF
TRBV7-8	TRBJ1-2	CASSPDSYGYTF
TRBV28	TRBJ2-1	CASSVYHNEQFF
TRBV25-1	TRBJ1-1	CASRTGYRYTEAFF
TRBV5-6	TRBJ1-2	CASSLEGAGGNYGYTF
TRBV6-2/TRBV6-3	TRBJ2-5	CASSQQETQYF
TRBV18	TRBJ1-4	CASSSYQATNEKLFF
TRBV6-5	TRBJ1-5	CASSHRGNSNQPQHF
TRBV2	TRBJ2-7	CASSGQGTYEQYF
TRBV9	TRBJ1-6	CASSVGNPGGRHNSPLHF
TRBV6-6	TRBJ1-6	CASSHAPGTANSPLHF
TRBV5-1	TRBJ2-7	CASSSQGLEQYF
TRBV7-9	TRBJ2-1	CASSSTSGGAHLFF
TRBV28	TRBJ2-2	CASTPPGQGVSGELFF